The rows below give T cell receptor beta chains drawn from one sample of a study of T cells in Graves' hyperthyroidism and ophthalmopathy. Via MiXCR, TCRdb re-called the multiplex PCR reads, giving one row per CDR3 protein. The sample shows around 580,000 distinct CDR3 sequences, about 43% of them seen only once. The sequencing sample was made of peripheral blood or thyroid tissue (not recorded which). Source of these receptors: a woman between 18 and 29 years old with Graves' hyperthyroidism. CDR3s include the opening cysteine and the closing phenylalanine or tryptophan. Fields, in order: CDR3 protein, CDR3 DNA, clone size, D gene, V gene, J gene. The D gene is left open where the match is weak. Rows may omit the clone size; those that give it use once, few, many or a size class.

CDR3: CASSLGSRSSTYNEQFF
DNA: TGTGCCAGCAGCTTAGGTTCTAGATCATCTACCTACAATGAGCAGTTCTTC
size: few
D: NA
V: TRBV7-3
J: TRBJ2-1

CDR3: CAISDRRGAEAFF
DNA: TGTGCCATCAGTGATCGACGGGGTGCTGAAGCTTTCTTT
size: many
D: NA
V: TRBV10-3
J: TRBJ1-1

CDR3: CASSRTRDNEQFF
DNA: TGTGCCAGCAGTAGGACCCGAGACAATGAGCAGTTCTTC
size: few
D: NA
V: TRBV7-9
J: TRBJ2-1

CDR3: CASSLASSADGYTF
DNA: TGTGCCAGCAGCTTAGCGTCTAGCGCTGATGGGTACACCTTC
size: NA
D: NA
V: TRBV7-2
J: TRBJ1-2

CDR3: CASSRSRTGNTEAFF
DNA: TGTGCCAGCAGTCGAAGCCGGACAGGGAACACTGAAGCTTTCTTT
size: many
D: TRBD1
V: TRBV12-3/TRBV12-4
J: TRBJ1-1

CDR3: CASSYSSGGYEQYF
DNA: TGTGCCAGCAGTTACTCGAGCGGGGGCTACGAGCAGTACTTC
size: many
D: TRBD2
V: TRBV6-5
J: TRBJ2-7

CDR3: CASSSDGEFDEQYF
DNA: TGTGCCAGCAGCTCTGACGGGGAGTTCGACGAGCAGTACTTC
size: many
D: NA
V: TRBV12-3/TRBV12-4
J: TRBJ2-7

CDR3: CAWSDWTAGSEAFF
DNA: TGTGCCTGGAGTGATTGGACGGCCGGGTCTGAAGCTTTCTTT
size: NA
D: NA
V: TRBV30
J: TRBJ1-1

CDR3: CASRPTVSSGNTIYF
DNA: TGTGCCAGCAGGCCTACCGTGAGCTCTGGAAACACCATATATTTT
size: few
D: NA
V: TRBV2
J: TRBJ1-3

CDR3: CASSTRDRGKIAPQHF
DNA: TGTGCCAGTAGTACCCGGGATCGAGGGAAGATTGCGCCCCAGCATTTT
size: NA
D: NA
V: TRBV19
J: TRBJ1-5

CDR3: CSFVPWLSDTQYF
DNA: TGCAGCTTTGTCCCCTGGTTATCAGATACGCAGTATTTT
size: NA
D: NA
V: TRBV29-1
J: TRBJ2-3

CDR3: CASSPMRAGANVLTF
DNA: TGTGCCAGCAGCCCAATGCGCGCCGGGGCCAACGTCCTGACTTTC
size: NA
D: NA
V: TRBV7-6
J: TRBJ2-6

CDR3: CASSLTDTYEQYF
DNA: TGTGCCAGCAGCTTAACGGATACCTACGAGCAGTACTTC
size: many
D: NA
V: TRBV7-9
J: TRBJ2-7

CDR3: CASSLDRGLAFF
DNA: TGTGCCAGCAGCTTAGACAGGGGATTGGCTTTCTTT
size: NA
D: TRBD1
V: TRBV9
J: TRBJ1-1

CDR3: CSVVITDTQYF
DNA: TGCAGCGTTGTTATTACGGATACGCAGTATTTT
size: few
D: NA
V: TRBV29-1
J: TRBJ2-3

CDR3: CSASESGANVLTF
DNA: TGCAGTGCTAGTGAGTCAGGGGCCAACGTCCTGACTTTC
size: NA
D: NA
V: TRBV20-1
J: TRBJ2-6

CDR3: CASSQKGIHYEQYF
DNA: TGTGCCAGCAGCCAGAAAGGGATCCACTACGAGCAGTACTTC
size: many
D: NA
V: TRBV3-1
J: TRBJ2-7

CDR3: CAWTIGRGFYEQCF
DNA: TGTGCCTGGACCATTGGCAGGGGGTTCTACGAGCAGTGCTTC
size: NA
D: TRBD1
V: TRBV11-2
J: TRBJ2-7

CDR3: CASSLVRAGVNTEAFF
DNA: TGTGCCAGCAGCTTAGTGAGGGCAGGAGTTAACACTGAAGCTTTCTTT
size: many
D: NA
V: TRBV7-9
J: TRBJ1-1

CDR3: CASGLSPLHF
DNA: TGTGCTAGTGGCCTTTCGCCCCTCCACTTT
size: NA
D: NA
V: TRBV12-5
J: TRBJ1-6

CDR3: CASRKGPGWGTEAFF
DNA: TGTGCCAGCAGGAAAGGACCGGGATGGGGCACTGAAGCTTTCTTT
size: once
D: NA
V: TRBV12-3/TRBV12-4
J: TRBJ1-1

CDR3: CSAPGLGAGHGYTF
DNA: TGCAGTGCCCCTGGACTCGGGGCAGGGCATGGCTACACCTTC
size: NA
D: NA
V: TRBV20-1
J: TRBJ1-2

CDR3: CSARRSVNTEAFF
DNA: TGCAGTGCTAGACGCTCAGTGAACACTGAAGCTTTCTTT
size: many
D: NA
V: TRBV20-1
J: TRBJ1-1

CDR3: CASSYDIRPNSPLHF
DNA: TGTGCCAGCAGCTATGACATTAGGCCTAATTCACCCCTCCACTTT
size: many
D: NA
V: TRBV7-3
J: TRBJ1-6

CDR3: CASSGQTSNTGELFF
DNA: TGCGCCAGCAGTGGACAGACTTCGAACACCGGGGAGCTGTTTTTT
size: NA
D: NA
V: TRBV5-1
J: TRBJ2-2

CDR3: CASSQSLQATNKKLFF
DNA: TGCGCCAGCAGCCAGTCCCTACAGGCAACTAATAAAAAACTGTTTTTT
size: NA
D: NA
V: TRBV4-1
J: TRBJ1-4

CDR3: CASSHTGTVYGYTF
DNA: TGTGCCAGTAGCCACACCGGGACAGTCTATGGCTACACCTTC
size: NA
D: TRBD1
V: TRBV19
J: TRBJ1-2

CDR3: CATSGTDIGYNEQFF
DNA: TGTGCCACCAGTGGAACCGATATAGGGTACAATGAGCAGTTCTTC
size: few
D: NA
V: TRBV24-1
J: TRBJ2-1

CDR3: CASSFGTGSKGDYGYTF
DNA: TGTGCCAGCAGCTTTGGGACAGGGAGTAAAGGGGACTATGGCTACACCTTC
size: many
D: TRBD1
V: TRBV13
J: TRBJ1-2

CDR3: CASSLGGSNEAFFGNTIYF
DNA: NA
size: NA
D: NA
V: TRBV7-9
J: TRBJ1-3

CDR3: CASSQILGTQYF
DNA: TGCGCCAGCAGCCAAATCCTGGGGACCCAGTACTTC
size: many
D: NA
V: TRBV4-1
J: TRBJ2-5

CDR3: CASTPLRGFGYEQYF
DNA: TGTGCCAGCACCCCGTTGAGGGGATTTGGTTACGAGCAGTACTTC
size: many
D: NA
V: TRBV7-9
J: TRBJ2-7

CDR3: CASSYWTSGSFGELFF
DNA: TGTGCCAGCAGTTACTGGACTAGCGGGAGTTTCGGGGAGCTGTTTTTT
size: many
D: TRBD2
V: TRBV6-2/TRBV6-3
J: TRBJ2-2

CDR3: CASSSGTSWNEQFF
DNA: TGTGCCAGCAGCTCCGGGACTAGCTGGAATGAGCAGTTCTTC
size: many
D: TRBD2
V: TRBV7-3
J: TRBJ2-1

CDR3: CASSGGTVYNSPLHF
DNA: TGTGCCAGCAGTGGGGGGACAGTCTATAATTCACCCCTCCACTTT
size: NA
D: TRBD1
V: TRBV27
J: TRBJ1-6

CDR3: CASSHLAGAQAGELFF
DNA: TGCGCCAGCAGCCATTTAGCGGGAGCCCAAGCAGGGGAGCTGTTTTTT
size: few
D: TRBD2
V: TRBV4-1
J: TRBJ2-2

CDR3: CSSRTGDETQYF
DNA: TGCAGCAGCCGGACAGGGGACGAGACCCAGTACTTC
size: NA
D: TRBD1
V: TRBV29-1
J: TRBJ2-5

CDR3: CASIKGTGGYEQYF
DNA: TGTGCCAGCATTAAGGGGACAGGGGGCTACGAGCAGTACTTC
size: many
D: TRBD1
V: TRBV2
J: TRBJ2-7

CDR3: CASSQLTGGDGELFF
DNA: TGTGCCAGCAGCCAATTGACAGGGGGAGACGGGGAGCTGTTTTTT
size: NA
D: TRBD1
V: TRBV5-4
J: TRBJ2-2

CDR3: CSITGGNTGELFF
DNA: TGCAGCATCACGGGAGGGAACACCGGGGAGCTGTTTTTT
size: NA
D: TRBD2
V: TRBV29-1
J: TRBJ2-2